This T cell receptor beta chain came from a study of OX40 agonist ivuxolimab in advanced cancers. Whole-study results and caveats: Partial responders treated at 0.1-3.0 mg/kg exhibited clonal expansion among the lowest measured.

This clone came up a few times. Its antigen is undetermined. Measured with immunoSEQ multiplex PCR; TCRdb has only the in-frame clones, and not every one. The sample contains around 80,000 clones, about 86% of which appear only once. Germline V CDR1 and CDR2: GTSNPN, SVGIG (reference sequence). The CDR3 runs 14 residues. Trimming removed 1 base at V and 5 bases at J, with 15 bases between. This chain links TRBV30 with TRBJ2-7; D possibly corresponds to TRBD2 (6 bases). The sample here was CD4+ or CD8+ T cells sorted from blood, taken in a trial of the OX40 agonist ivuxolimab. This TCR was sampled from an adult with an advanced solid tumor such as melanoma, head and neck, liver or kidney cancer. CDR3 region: CAWSAGDGFNEQYF. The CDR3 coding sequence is TGTGCCTGGAGTGCGGGGGATGGCTTTAACGAGCAGTACTTC.